This T cell receptor beta chain was sequenced during a study of blood T cell repertoires in COVID-19. Study as a whole: PBMCs, B-cell-depleted T cells, or T cells provided the cDNA or gDNA that made up the material.

This clone was seen more than once but under ten times. CDR3 length: 14 amino acids. J was trimmed by 4 bases and V by 3 bases; bases with no gene match: 5. The germline CDR1 and CDR2 sequences are LNHNV and YYDKDF (reference sequence). Original processing methods: Reference gene primer amplification in the assay estimated nucleated cell counts. The method was immunoSEQ multiplex PCR; TCRdb's version includes in-frame clones alone and lacks a portion of them. Clone size and V and J calls were adopted from that table, with D and trimming inferred from the DNA. Of roughly 250,000 clones in the sample, around 82% were seen once.

V gene TRBV15 combines with J gene TRBJ1-2, with 7 bases aligning to TRBD1. The source material was peripheral blood. The origin of this receptor is a human donor in a cohort sampled during active COVID-19. The CDR3 DNA reads TGTGCCACCAGCAGGGACAGGCGAATCTATGGCTACACCTTC. It is translated as CATSRDRRIYGYTF. Full variable domain (remainder filled in from reference TRBV15 and TRBJ1-2): DAMVIQNPRYQVTQFGKPVTLSCSQTLNHNVMYWYQQKSSQAPKLLFHYYDKDFNNEADTPDNFQSRRPNTSFCFLDIRSPGLGDTAMYLCATSRDRRIYGYTFGSGTRLTVV.